This TCR beta chain was recovered during a study of T cells in tuberculosis. Study-wide background: T cells were selected with CD1B tetramers loaded with glucose monomycolate. Study observations and caveats: Smaller distances to GMM-specific TCRs suggested their expansion in active tuberculosis. Selection depended on which cryopreserved specimens were available.

The table came from immunoSEQ multiplex PCR; TCRdb's copy has only in-frame clones and leaves some out. The table lists roughly 33,000 clones, approximately 91% of them singletons, with over 2% in the top ten. At study entry, adolescents had tuberculin skin tests and IGRA screening. The table lists this clone with a count of one. Its antigen is undetermined. The CDR3 contains 16 residues. Trimming took 5 bases from V and 0 from J; bases not matched to a gene: 4. Per the germline V gene, CDR1 is SSHAT and CDR2 is FNYEAQ (reference sequence). The sequencing sample was made of PBMCs. The chain has TRBV7-7 and TRBJ2-2, with 9 nucleotides matching TRBD2. The receptor was derived from a donor aged 5 to 30 with latent tuberculosis or without tuberculosis infection. The DNA for the CDR3 is TGTGCCAGCAGCCGATTAGCGGGGGCGAACACCGGGGAGCTGTTTTTT. This sequence encodes CASSRLAGANTGELFF.